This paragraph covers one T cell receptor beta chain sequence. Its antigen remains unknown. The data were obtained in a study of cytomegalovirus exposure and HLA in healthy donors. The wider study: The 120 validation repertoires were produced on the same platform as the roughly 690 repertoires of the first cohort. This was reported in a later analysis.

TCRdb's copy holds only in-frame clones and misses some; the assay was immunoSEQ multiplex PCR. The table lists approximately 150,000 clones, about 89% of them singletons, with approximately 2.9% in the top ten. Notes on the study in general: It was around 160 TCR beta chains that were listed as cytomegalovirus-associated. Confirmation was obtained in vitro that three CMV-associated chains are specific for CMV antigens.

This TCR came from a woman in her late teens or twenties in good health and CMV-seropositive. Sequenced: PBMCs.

Here the CDR3 DNA reads TGTGCCAGCAGTTCCTCCCGAGTAGAAGCTTTCTTT. Amino acids: CASSSSRVEAFF. The chain is built from TRBV28 and TRBJ1-1; D is unresolved. V was trimmed by 4 bases and J by 8 bases, leaving 11 bases between them. The CDR3 is 12 residues long. Germline V lookup: CDR1 MDHEN, CDR2 SYDVKM.